Detailed here is one T cell receptor (beta chain). As yet, its antigen is unknown. These data originate in a study of CD8 T cells in Susac syndrome. General study points: TCR sequencing and HLA analysis covered a relatively small number of individuals.

With random hexamers, roughly 0.45 to 1 ug RNA was reverse transcribed. Coverage of TCR beta CDR3 amplification by immunoSEQ multiplex PCR extended to 54 Vbeta and 13 Jbeta. TCRdb re-called the immunoSEQ multiplex PCR reads through MiXCR, storing one row per CDR3 protein. Altogether approximately 220,000 distinct CDR3 sequences are present, 80% to 95% being singletons, with the ten largest covering around 0.14%. The CDR3 runs to 15 residues. V lost 0 bases to trimming and J lost 1 base, with 8 bases between them. Germline CDR1 is LGHNA and CDR2 is YSLEER. The V call is TRBV4-3, the J call TRBJ2-3; D gene ambiguous. The source is a human donor with multiple sclerosis. Sequencing was carried out using CD8+ T cells from PBMCs. For the CDR3, the DNA is TGCGCCAGCAGCCAAGATTTGAGAGGCACAGATACGCAGTATTTT. Amino acids: CASSQDLRGTDTQYF.